This TCR beta chain came from a study of blood T cell repertoires in COVID-19. Study as a whole: Acute and convalescent COVID-19 samples came from the United States, Italy and Spain. Nucleic acid was either cDNA or gDNA, and it came from T cells, B-cell-depleted T cells, or PBMCs.

Study members were between about 18 and 95 years old and lived in over 20 US regions. Participant-given clinical history determined each cohort assignment. The CDR3 covers 15 residues. J gave up 1 base and V 6 bases, and 7 bases lay outside the gene matches. CDR1 KGHSH and CDR2 LQKENI come from the germline V gene. Only in-frame clones appear in the TCRdb table, and some are missing; sequencing was by immunoSEQ multiplex PCR. Of about 290,000 clones listed, about nine tenths are singletons. The sequenced material came from PBMCs or T cells enriched from blood (not recorded which). V is TRBV18 and J is TRBJ1-2; 8 bases line up with TRBD1. The sequence was collected from a woman aged 40 to 55 who had recovered from COVID-19. The CDR3: CASSLGQGLNYGYTF. DNA for the CDR3: TGTGCCAGCTCTCTCGGACAGGGCCTTAACTATGGCTACACCTTC.